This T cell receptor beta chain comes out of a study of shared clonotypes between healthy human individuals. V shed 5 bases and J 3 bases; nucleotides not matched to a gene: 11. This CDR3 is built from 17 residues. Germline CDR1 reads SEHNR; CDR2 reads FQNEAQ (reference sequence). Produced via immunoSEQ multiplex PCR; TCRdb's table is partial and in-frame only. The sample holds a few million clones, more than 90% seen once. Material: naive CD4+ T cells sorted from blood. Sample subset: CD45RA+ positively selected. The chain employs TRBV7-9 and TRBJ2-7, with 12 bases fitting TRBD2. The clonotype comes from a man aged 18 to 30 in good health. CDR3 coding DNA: TGTGCCAGCAGCATAGGAAGGACTAGCGGGATATTCTACGAGCAGTACTTC. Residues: CASSIGRTSGIFYEQYF.